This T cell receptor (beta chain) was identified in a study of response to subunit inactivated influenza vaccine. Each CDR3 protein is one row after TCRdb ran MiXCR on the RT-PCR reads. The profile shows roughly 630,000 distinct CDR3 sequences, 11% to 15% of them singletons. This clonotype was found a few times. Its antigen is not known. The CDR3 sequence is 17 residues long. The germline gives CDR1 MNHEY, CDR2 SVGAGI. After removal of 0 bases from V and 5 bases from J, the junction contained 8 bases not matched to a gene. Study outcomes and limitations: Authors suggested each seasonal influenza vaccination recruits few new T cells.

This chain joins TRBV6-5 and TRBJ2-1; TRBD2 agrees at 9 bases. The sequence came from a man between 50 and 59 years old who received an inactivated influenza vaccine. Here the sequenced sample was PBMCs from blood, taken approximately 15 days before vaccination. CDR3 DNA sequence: TGTGCCAGCAGTTACTCGCTCGGTAGCGGGAGTCACAATGAGCAGTTCTTC. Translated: CASSYSLGSGSHNEQFF.